This paragraph reports one TCR beta chain. Antigen unknown. The data belong to a study of beta chain features in type 1 diabetes. Points from the study as a whole: Type 1 diabetes patients showed fewer insertions and more deletions at VDJ junctions. Patients with Type 1 diabetes showed moderately but significantly shorter TCRB CDR3s in all four CD4+ subsets.

Purity exceeded 98% in all sorted populations. TCRB transcripts that were expressed got sequenced, as all of the isolated RNA had been reverse transcribed. Millions of reads were obtained on average from naive, central memory and regulatory T cell samples. Generated by immunoSEQ multiplex PCR, the TCRdb table keeps only in-frame clones and is missing some. The profile shows 95,000 to 110,000 clones, 25% to 35% of them singletons. Germline assignment: CDR1 MDHEN and CDR2 SYDVKM. V shed 5 bases and J 11 bases; nucleotides not matched to a gene: 15. This CDR3 has 14 amino acids. Material for sequencing was central memory CD4+ T cells from blood. V gene TRBV28 combines with J gene TRBJ2-7; 7 nucleotides align to TRBD1. The receptor comes from a woman in her late teens or twenties with type 1 diabetes. CDR3 sequence (DNA): TGTGCCAGCAGTCAACGGACAGGTTCGCAATCCGAGTACTTC. Protein: CASSQRTGSQSEYF. Full variable domain (missing parts from reference TRBV28 and TRBJ2-7): DVKVTQSSRYLVKRTGEKVFLECVQDMDHENMFWYRQDPGLGLRLIYFSYDVKMKEKGDIPEGYSVSREKKERFSLILESASTNQTSMYLCASSQRTGSQSEYFGPGTRLTVT.